This TCR beta chain was retrieved from a study of blood T cells in healthy people across ages. Notes on the study in general: It was held that the diversity estimates obtained from one million T cells were underestimates. The unsorted PBMCs prevented any conclusive comparison of naive versus antigen-experienced cells.

The second PCR ran roughly 7 to 12 cycles with a sample-barcoded 5' primer and J-beta primers. Each cDNA molecule received a tag from a template-switch adaptor that had 12 random nucleotides. There were at least 3 million CDR3-containing paired-end reads obtained from each sample. One entry per CDR3 protein results from TCRdb running MiXCR on the 5' RACE reads. The sample includes about 630,000 distinct CDR3 sequences, more than 20% of them seen just once. This clonotype has a handful of counts. The target antigen is unknown. Germline V gene data show CDR1 as MDHEN and CDR2 as SYDVKM. Trimming left V 2 bases short and J 9 bases short, with 8 bases between. The CDR3 spans 12 residues.

The chain joins TRBV28 to TRBJ1-5; D gene ambiguous. This receptor was obtained from a man in his 70s in good health. The sample was blood. CDR3 in DNA: TGTGCCAGCAGTTTAAGGTGGGGGCCCCAGCATTTT. Residues: CASSLRWGPQHF.